Each of the 8 T cell receptor beta chains below was sequenced from the same sample in a study of T cell clones after liver transplantation. Measured with immunoSEQ multiplex PCR; TCRdb has only the in-frame clones, and not every one. The table records about 80,000 clones, nearly 85% of them present only once. The sequencing used CD4+ T cells from blood, collected approximately 3.5 years after liver transplant. These receptors all stem from a human patient who received a liver transplant. Some T cells could come from the graft donor.

The rearrangement uses TRBV18 and TRBJ2-5, with D unclear. V lost 1 base, J lost 4 bases, and 7 bases lay in between. This CDR3 contains 13 residues. Germline lookup yields CDR1 KGHSH and CDR2 LQKENI. The CDR3 DNA sequence: TGTGCCAGCTCACCACGTAGTTCAGAGACCCAGTACTTC. Protein sequence: CASSPRSSETQYF.

The J gene is TRBJ2-7, the V gene TRBV15; 11 bases are shared with TRBD1. CDR1 and CDR2 from the germline V gene are LNHNV and YYDKDF (reference sequence). The J segment lost 7 bases and the V segment lost 3 bases, leaving 5 bases of the junction unmatched. The CDR3 is made up of 14 amino acids. CDR3 sequence (DNA): TGTGCCACCAGCAGGGACAGGGGGCTTGGGGAGCAGTACTTC. Translation: CATSRDRGLGEQYF.

This clone was observed a single time. The chain joins TRBV5-1 to TRBJ1-3, with D perhaps TRBD1 (5 bases). This CDR3 spans 17 amino acids. With 4 bases removed from V and 0 bases from J, the gap between germline ends came to 17 bases. Per the germline V gene, CDR1 is SGHRS and CDR2 is YFSETQ. CDR3: CASSIGGNRPSGNTIYF. The CDR3 bases are TGCGCCAGCAGCATCGGTGGGAACAGGCCCTCTGGAAACACCATATATTTT. Filled out from reference TRBV5-1 and TRBJ1-3, the complete variable domain reads KAGVTQTPRYLIKTRGQQVTLSCSPISGHRSVSWYQQTPGQGLQFLFEYFSETQRNKGNFPGRFSGRQFSNSRSEMNVSTLELGDSALYLCASSIGGNRPSGNTIYFGEGSWLTVV.

The V gene is TRBV7-2, the J gene TRBJ2-4; D is possibly TRBD1 (5 bases). Trimming removed 5 bases at V and 6 bases at J, with 20 bases between. The V gene's germline CDR1 is SGHTA and CDR2 FQGNSA. The CDR3 has 16 residues. The CDR3 DNA follows: TGTGCCAGCAGCGATTTTCGGACACGCCGTGGAAACATTCAGTACTTC. Amino acid sequence: CASSDFRTRRGNIQYF.

This chain links TRBV18 with TRBJ2-7; D might be TRBD2 (6 bases). V gave up 7 bases and J gave up 4 bases, with 17 bases separating them. The CDR3 covers 14 residues. Germline lookup yields CDR1 KGHSH and CDR2 LQKENI. The CDR3 sequence is CASFREQGSYEQYF. The CDR3 coding sequence is TGTGCCAGCTTCCGGGAGCAGGGTTCTTACGAGCAGTACTTC.

This chain uses TRBV5-1 with TRBJ2-1, with 9 bases aligning to TRBD1. V gave up 7 bases and J gave up 2 bases; unmatched junction bases: 1. The CDR3 has 13 amino acids. Germline V gene lookup returns CDR1 SGHRS and CDR2 YFSETQ. The DNA of the CDR3 is TGCGCCAGCGGACAGGGGACCTACAATGAGCAGTTCTTC. This translates into CASGQGTYNEQFF.

V and J are TRBV7-2 and TRBJ1-2; D not certain. The ends were cut back, 5 bases at V and 4 bases at J, with 8 bases in the middle. This CDR3 is built from 12 residues. Germline CDR1 SGHTA, CDR2 FQGNSA. CDR3 residues: CASSLLSYGYTF. The CDR3 DNA follows: TGTGCCAGCAGCCTTTTATCCTATGGCTACACCTTC.

The count of this clone is one. V is TRBV5-4 and J is TRBJ1-1, with D possibly being TRBD1 (6 bases). CDR1 is SGHNT, CDR2 YYREEE, per germline (reference sequence). The CDR3 extends over 15 amino acids. Trimming cost V 4 bases and J 4 bases, with 17 bases left between them. The CDR3 sequence is CASSRPGGGSTEAFF. The CDR3 DNA reads as TGTGCCAGCAGCCGGCCGGGGGGGGGCTCCACTGAAGCTTTCTTT. The full variable domain, completed using reference TRBV5-4 and TRBJ1-1, is ETGVTQSPTHLIKTRGQQVTLRCSSQSGHNTVSWYQQALGQGPQFIFQYYREEENGRGNFPPRFSGLQFPNYSSELNVNALELDDSALYLCASSRPGGGSTEAFFGQGTRLTVV.